These T cell receptor beta chains were read from a single sample in a study of cytomegalovirus exposure and HLA in healthy donors. The protocol was immunoSEQ multiplex PCR, while the TCRdb copy is restricted to in-frame clones and leaves out a portion. The sample includes fewer than 200,000 clones, approximately 78% of them seen just once. Material for sequencing was PBMCs. Every receptor here comes from a woman aged 18-29 years in good health and CMV-seronegative. Both conserved end residues are part of each CDR3. Each record gives: D gene, J gene, V gene, CDR3 protein. D genes are given only for firm matches.

TRBD1	TRBJ2-1	TRBV6-6	CASFWDSTYNEQFF
TRBD2	TRBJ2-3	TRBV2	CASSRLAGLTDTQYF
TRBD1	TRBJ1-4	TRBV18	CASSPPGQDNEKLFF
NA	TRBJ1-2	TRBV5-4	CASSLVGAGRGYTF
TRBD2	NA	TRBV27	CASSEGLAGVYEQYF
TRBD1	TRBJ1-5	TRBV25-1	CASGETGRNQPQHF
NA	TRBJ2-2	TRBV5-1	CASSLDRTGELFF
TRBD2	TRBJ2-1	TRBV5-4	CASSLTRDYLHEQFF
TRBD1	TRBJ1-5	TRBV5-8	CASGEGTGVPRQPQHF
NA	TRBJ2-3	TRBV18	CASSPIEDTQYF
NA	TRBJ2-7	TRBV19	CATASGFDLYEQYF